This T cell receptor beta chain was retrieved from a study of cytomegalovirus exposure and HLA in healthy donors (dated by TCRdb to about 2017). Describing the broader study: An earlier analysis of several hundred of the donors reported about 260 Gb of sequence data and 95 million to 130 million unique TCR beta sequences obtained from some 170 million T cells. Among the roughly 400 genotyped donors, around 81% belonged to the genetic ancestry cluster associated with self-reported Caucasian donors. Class I and class II HLA loci were covered by the typing at four-digit resolution. A later genetic analysis took genome-wide SNP genotypes for about three fifths of the 666 donors and used that subset as a discovery cohort. Roughly 300 gigabases of sequencing data and tens of millions of unique TCR sequences were included in an early release covering about 620 HLA-typed donors. Rather than using new phenotypic data, the later analysis identified candidate immune exposures from TCR beta sequences and from how often those sequences occurred across donors. The study used immunosequencing to profile the T cell repertoires of 666 subjects and linked those repertoires to cytomegalovirus serostatus. Donor age, sex, ethnicity and CMV serostatus were collected together with the repertoire data. A separate validation cohort of 100 to 150 different subjects was used in addition to the approximately 640-subject first cohort. Every repertoire in the discovery cohort had been generated on one and the same sequencing platform. To decide whether each TCR beta V gene segment behaved as functional or pseudogenic, an earlier analysis of some 580 of the donors relied on high-throughput TCR beta sequencing. Among roughly 400 genotyped donors of the cohort, an average of around 250,000 unique TCR beta nucleotide sequences was sequenced per donor, of which about 19% were non-productive. Several DR-DQ haplotypes were handled as single units for association and clustering because linkage in the cohort was strong. The study aimed to test whether signatures of past pathogen exposure could be identified by cataloging public T cell receptors. In a later analysis, previously published TCR beta repertoires from hundreds of donors were re-analyzed and high-resolution HLA genotyping was added so that TCR occurrence patterns could be studied. The study combined high-throughput TCR immunosequencing, statistical association of individual TCRs with disease status, and machine learning to predict cytomegalovirus infection status. Typing coverage varied by locus: about 629-640 donors for A, B, C, DRB1 and DQB1; 500 to 550 for DQA1; approximately 570 for DPA1; 450 to 480 for DPB1. What the authors observed across the whole study: For the cohort, immune exposure information was limited to CMV serostatus. Most TCR sequences were seen in very few donors, while some public TCRs were found in many individuals. Because counts were too low, about 15 rarely observed V segments, including chromosome 9 orphons, were left out of the earlier analysis of approximately 500 of the donors. A further reported finding was that TCR beta sequences accurately predicted the HLA-A and HLA-B alleles for most subjects in the first cohort. A total of about 180 TCR beta chains were listed by the study as associated with cytomegalovirus. In both the original and validation cohorts, the classifier was reported to diagnose cytomegalovirus status with high specificity and sensitivity. In a later analysis, about 16,000 TCR beta sequences were associated with specific HLA alleles at a false discovery rate of 0.05. An earlier analysis of approximately 530 of the donors showed that most TCR beta V segments appeared in productive rearrangements either about 87% or about 30% of the time, which broadly matched IMGT annotations. In a later genetic analysis, fewer N-insertions in productive TCRs were reported among donors in an Asian-associated ancestry cluster than the roughly 700-donor mean. Several of the top co-occurrence clusters appeared to be linked to parvovirus B19, influenza, CMV and Epstein-Barr virus, according to a later analysis. A group of highly shared sequence variants was considered likely to be a technical artifact of the sequencing pipeline. Because the 87-base-pair reads could not distinguish some IMGT-functional V segments, including TRBV6-2 and TRBV6-3, those segments were excluded. In a later analysis, the rate of TCR association differed among HLA loci, with DRB1 alleles having the most associated TCRs and HLA-C alleles having the fewest. A later analysis found that HLA-associated TCR beta chains were more clonally expanded and had lower generation probabilities than equally common non-associated chains. Presence/absence analyses assumed roughly uniform sequencing depth across donors, an assumption that may not hold. Strong co-occurrence of HLA alleles, especially DR and DQ, made assigning TCR associations to individual alleles difficult. The cohort was sequenced for TCR beta chains only, and without alpha or paired-chain data the features that could be detected were limited. A later analysis found that most CMV-associated TCR beta chains appeared HLA-restricted, with HLA associations seemingly driven largely by CMV exposure. Linkage disequilibrium might explain the correlated functional status among segregating V segments, but an unknown experimental factor could not be ruled out. The authors suggested that the approach could potentially be extended to other disease states and immunological phenotypes. A later genetic analysis associated a missense DCLRE1C variant with V-gene and J-gene trimming of TCR beta chains, and an independent cohort replicated the association. In vitro tests confirmed that three of the cytomegalovirus-associated TCR beta chains recognize cytomegalovirus antigens. HLA typing was unavailable for some donors at each locus, so association tests used only the typed subset.

For this clone: Its antigen remains undetermined. Qualities for individual bases were not recorded, and no much larger clone is one base off.

Reading the germline V gene (reference sequence) gives CDR1 LNHDA and CDR2 SQIVND. Reading from cysteine to phenylalanine, the CDR3 counts 12 amino acids. Of all the DNA, just the CDR3 is kept, 36 bases in frame from base 1. Relative to germline, V is 4 bases shorter and J is 3 bases shorter, with 7 bases between their ends. To prepare the library, the immunoSEQ multiplex PCR assay was applied. For the multiplex PCR, a mixture combining 60 forward primers for TCR Vbeta segments and 13 reverse primers for TCR Jbeta segments was used. A multiplex PCR assay on genomic DNA amplified the CDR3 region of rearranged TCR beta genes. The Illumina HiSeq System was used to sequence the amplified TCR beta libraries as 87-base-pair reads. As for the authors' bioinformatics: In a later analysis, roughly 80 million unique TCR beta chains were counted across the approximately 640 repertoires, and some 10 million of these chains were shared by at least two donors. Raw reads were error-corrected and collapsed into unique sequences with a nearest-neighbor algorithm that merged closely related sequences to remove PCR and sequencing errors. CDR3 sequences were aligned to IMGT reference sequences to assign V, D and J gene segments. Each retained sequence needed at least a six-nucleotide match to both a V gene segment and a J gene segment. Rearrangements were classified as productive when the CDR3 lacked stop codons and remained in frame with V and J, and all other rearrangements were classified as non-productive. Following IMGT convention, CDR3 was defined as the stretch from the second conserved V-encoded cysteine to the conserved J-encoded phenylalanine. The earlier analysis of 500 to 750 of the donors excluded any sequence lacking an unambiguous match to a single V gene segment. In an earlier analysis of 450 to 750 of the donors, a V segment was called functional when productive rearrangements were above 56.7%, and segregating when the standard deviation between donors exceeded 5%. To diagnose cytomegalovirus status from the catalog of TCR beta chain sequences, a statistical classification framework was built. In a later analysis, TCR nucleotide sequences were compared against IMGT/GENE-DB human TR gene sequences so that V and J genes could be assigned. In a later analysis, CDR3 sequences and most-parsimonious VDJ recombination scenarios were assigned using the TCRdist pipeline. In a later analysis, each TCR beta chain was defined by its CDR3 amino acid sequence together with its V-gene family, and reads lacking a unique V-gene family were excluded. As a way to deal with suspected cross-contamination and a sequencing artifact, a later analysis dropped nearly 600 nucleotide sequences that were highly shared and had low generation probability. In a later analysis, a clonal expansion index for each public chain was calculated from normalized within-repertoire ranks of inferred template counts. Generation probabilities in a later analysis came from a VDJ recombination model fitted to out-of-frame rearrangements, and those results were checked against IGoR. In a later analysis, hypergeometric tests were used to score TCR-TCR, TCR-HLA and TCR-CMV co-occurrence, with a repertoire-size bias correction applied to TCR pairs. To estimate false discovery rates, a later analysis permuted the HLA or CMV assignments 20 times. In a later analysis, co-occurring TCRs were grouped using DBSCAN, with TCRdist sequence similarity added in when clustering inside HLA-allele-positive subsets. Co-occurrence clustering excluded repertoires with fewer than 30,000 or more than 120,000 public chains, plus five with anomalous nucleotide sharing. TCRdb stores this immuneACCESS table with in-frame sequences only. Part of the clones is absent; in the studies checked, under half of the shortfall reflects unresolved V genes, and no reason is known for the rest. V, J and clone size reflect that table, while D and trimming were determined from the DNA. The sample table holds over 150,000 clones, of which around 83% were seen once. Jointly, the top ten make up over 5% of the sample.

The cohort was made up of 500 to 800 healthy bone marrow donors. At the time of sampling, all cohort members were nominally healthy, though unrecorded immune exposures were likely present. The donor was CMV seropositive and was included in the group of 289 seropositive cohort members. Every donor gave a peripheral blood sample, and the peripheral blood mononuclear cells from that sample were used for TCR beta sequencing. Genomic DNA was extracted from the blood cell samples with the Qiagen DNeasy Blood Extraction Kit. Sequenced sample: PBMCs. The chain is encoded by TRBV19 joined to TRBJ2-7; a tentative D match to TRBD1 spans 5 bases. This receptor was obtained from a woman aged 45-60 years in good health and CMV-seropositive. The CDR3 protein is CASSTQGYEQYF. In nucleotides, the sequence is TGTGCCAGTAGTACCCAGGGCTACGAGCAGTACTTC.